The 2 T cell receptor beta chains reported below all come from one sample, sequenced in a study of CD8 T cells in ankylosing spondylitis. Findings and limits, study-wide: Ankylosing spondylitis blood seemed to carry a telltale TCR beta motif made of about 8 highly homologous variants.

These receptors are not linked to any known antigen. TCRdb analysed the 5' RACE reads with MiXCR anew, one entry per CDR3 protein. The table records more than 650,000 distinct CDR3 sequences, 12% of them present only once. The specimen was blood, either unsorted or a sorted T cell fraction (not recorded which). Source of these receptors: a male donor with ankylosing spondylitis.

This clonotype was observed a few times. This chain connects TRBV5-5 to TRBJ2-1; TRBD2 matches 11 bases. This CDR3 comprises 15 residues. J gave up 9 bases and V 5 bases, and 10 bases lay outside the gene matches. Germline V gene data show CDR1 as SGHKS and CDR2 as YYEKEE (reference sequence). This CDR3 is CASRALAGGLFEQFF. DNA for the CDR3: TGTGCCAGCAGGGCCCTAGCGGGAGGCTTATTTGAGCAGTTCTTC.

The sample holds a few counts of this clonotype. As DNA, the CDR3 is TGCGCCAGCAGTCGGGACAGGATAAACTCCTACGAGCAGTACTTC. Its protein product is CASSRDRINSYEQYF. The V and J genes are TRBV23-1 and TRBJ2-7; 8 nucleotides match TRBD1. TRBV23-1 is an open reading frame, and its role is uncertain. This CDR3 comprises 15 residues. After removal of 4 bases from V and 0 bases from J, the junction contained 5 bases not matched to a gene.